What follows describes a single TCR beta chain. Assay: immunoSEQ multiplex PCR; the TCRdb copy retains only in-frame clones and omits some. This table has about 63,000 clones, 70% to 80% appearing once. These data belong to a study of blood T cell repertoires in COVID-19. This CDR3 has 14 amino acids. Per the germline V gene, CDR1 is GTSNPN and CDR2 is SVGIG (reference sequence). Trimming pared 0 bases from V and 11 bases from J, leaving 19 bases between. The specimen was peripheral blood. J is TRBJ1-1 and V is TRBV30; D gene unclear. This TCR was recovered from a human donor in a cohort sampled during active COVID-19. CDR3 DNA: TGTGCCTGGAGTGTAGCGACGGATCACCCGGGGGCTTTCTTT. Translating it yields CAWSVATDHPGAFF.